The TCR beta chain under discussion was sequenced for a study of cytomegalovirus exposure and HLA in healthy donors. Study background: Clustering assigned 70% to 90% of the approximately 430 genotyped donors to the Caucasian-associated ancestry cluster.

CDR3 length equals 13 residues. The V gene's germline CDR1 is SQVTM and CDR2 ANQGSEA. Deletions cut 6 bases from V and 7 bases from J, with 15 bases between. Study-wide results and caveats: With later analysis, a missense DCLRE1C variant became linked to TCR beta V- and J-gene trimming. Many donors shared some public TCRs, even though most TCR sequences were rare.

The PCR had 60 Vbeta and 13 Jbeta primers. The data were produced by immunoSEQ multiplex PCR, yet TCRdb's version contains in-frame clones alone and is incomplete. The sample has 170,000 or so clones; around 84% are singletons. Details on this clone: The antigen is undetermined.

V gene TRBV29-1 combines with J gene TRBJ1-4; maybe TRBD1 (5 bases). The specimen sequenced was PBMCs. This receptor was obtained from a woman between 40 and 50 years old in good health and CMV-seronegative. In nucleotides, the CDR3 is TGCAGCGTAGGACATACGGTGGGTGAAAAACTGTTTTTT. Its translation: CSVGHTVGEKLFF.